A selection of T cell receptor beta chains follows, all from one sample in a study of blood T cells in healthy people across ages. TCRdb re-analysed the 5' RACE reads in MiXCR, keeping a single row per CDR3 protein. The sample shows around 600,000 distinct CDR3 sequences, less than 60% of them seen only once. Sequences were obtained from blood. All receptors derive from a man of 80 years or more in good health. Each CDR3 is given with its conserved first and last residue. Fields, in order: J gene, clone size, V gene, D gene, CDR3 DNA, CDR3 protein. D genes are given only for firm matches. Where a row states a size, it is once, few, many or the class of an expanded clone; other rows omit it.

J gene: TRBJ2-7
clone size: .
V gene: TRBV20-1
D gene: TRBD2
CDR3 DNA: TGCAGTGCTAGGGGTAGCGGGAGGGCTTACGAGCAGTACTTC
CDR3 protein: CSARGSGRAYEQYF

J gene: TRBJ2-1
clone size: .
V gene: TRBV7-3
D gene: TRBD1
CDR3 DNA: TGTGCCAGCAGCCCCCAACGCAGGGGGAATGAGAATGAGCAGTTCTTC
CDR3 protein: CASSPQRRGNENEQFF

J gene: TRBJ2-7
clone size: .
V gene: TRBV7-3
D gene: .
CDR3 DNA: TGTGCCAGCAGCCTGGGGCTAGCGCATTACAATGAGCAGTACTTC
CDR3 protein: CASSLGLAHYNEQYF

J gene: TRBJ2-7
clone size: few
V gene: TRBV7-9
D gene: .
CDR3 DNA: TGTGCCAGCAGCTCCTTGGAGGGACACCCAAATGGCTACGAGCAGTACTTC
CDR3 protein: CASSSLEGHPNGYEQYF

J gene: TRBJ2-1
clone size: .
V gene: TRBV9
D gene: TRBD2
CDR3 DNA: TGTGCCAGCAGCAGAGCGGGGCGGTACAATGAGCAGTTCTTC
CDR3 protein: CASSRAGRYNEQFF

J gene: TRBJ1-1
clone size: .
V gene: TRBV29-1
D gene: TRBD1
CDR3 DNA: TGCAGCGTCTACAGGGGGGCGTACACTGAAGCTTTCTTT
CDR3 protein: CSVYRGAYTEAFF

J gene: TRBJ2-7
clone size: .
V gene: TRBV28
D gene: .
CDR3 DNA: TGTGCCAGCAGTTTAGTAGCGATCCCCTACGAGCAGTACTTC
CDR3 protein: CASSLVAIPYEQYF

J gene: TRBJ1-2
clone size: .
V gene: TRBV3-1
D gene: .
CDR3 DNA: TGTGCCAGCAGCCAAGGTCCGAACTACTATGGCTACACCTTC
CDR3 protein: CASSQGPNYYGYTF

J gene: TRBJ2-7
clone size: few
V gene: TRBV5-1
D gene: .
CDR3 DNA: TGCGCCAGCAGCTTACTAGGACTCTACGAGCAGTACTTC
CDR3 protein: CASSLLGLYEQYF

J gene: TRBJ1-4
clone size: .
V gene: TRBV7-2
D gene: TRBD1
CDR3 DNA: TGTGCCAGCAGCCTCCAGGACAGGCCTAATGAAAAACTGTTTTTT
CDR3 protein: CASSLQDRPNEKLFF

J gene: TRBJ1-4
clone size: once
V gene: TRBV30
D gene: TRBD1
CDR3 DNA: TGTGCCTGGAACCGACAGGGGACTAATGAAAAACTGTTTTTT
CDR3 protein: CAWNRQGTNEKLFF

J gene: TRBJ2-4
clone size: many
V gene: TRBV6-6
D gene: .
CDR3 DNA: TGTGCCAGCAGTCTTGACCCACTCGGGGAGCAGTACTTC
CDR3 protein: CASSLDPLGEQYF

J gene: TRBJ2-7
clone size: many
V gene: TRBV6-5
D gene: .
CDR3 DNA: TGTGCCAGTCGGCGGGAACACGAGCAGTACTTC
CDR3 protein: CASRREHEQYF

J gene: TRBJ2-3
clone size: .
V gene: TRBV5-1
D gene: TRBD2
CDR3 DNA: TGCGCCAGCAGGCGGGAGGGCCGCGCAGATACGCAGTATTTT
CDR3 protein: CASRREGRADTQYF

J gene: TRBJ2-7
clone size: .
V gene: TRBV9
D gene: TRBD1
CDR3 DNA: TGTGCCAGCAGCGTAGGACCCCGTGGGCAGGGGGCCGTCAATGAGCAGTACTTC
CDR3 protein: CASSVGPRGQGAVNEQYF

J gene: TRBJ1-2
clone size: .
V gene: TRBV28
D gene: .
CDR3 DNA: TGTGCCAGCAGTTTATTCAGCCAGCTTAGCTATGGCTACACCTTC
CDR3 protein: CASSLFSQLSYGYTF

J gene: TRBJ2-3
clone size: .
V gene: TRBV10-3
D gene: .
CDR3 DNA: TGTGCCATCAGTGAACAGGCTGGGGCGGATACGCAGTATTTT
CDR3 protein: CAISEQAGADTQYF

J gene: TRBJ1-2
clone size: .
V gene: TRBV5-1
D gene: .
CDR3 DNA: TGCGCCAGCAGCTTGGCCGATGGGGACAATGGCTACACCTTC
CDR3 protein: CASSLADGDNGYTF

J gene: TRBJ2-2
clone size: .
V gene: TRBV7-6
D gene: .
CDR3 DNA: TGTGCCAGCAGCGGCAGTGGCGCCGGGGAGCTGTTTTTT
CDR3 protein: CASSGSGAGELFF